The 30 T cell receptor beta chains presented below share a single source sample, sequenced in a study of OX40 agonist ivuxolimab in advanced cancers. Clones were sequenced by immunoSEQ multiplex PCR, and TCRdb holds only the in-frame ones, with some missing. The sample lists around 77,000 clones, about 78% occurring once. Specimen: CD4+ or CD8+ T cells sorted from blood, collected in a trial of the OX40 agonist ivuxolimab. These receptors all come from an adult with an advanced solid tumor such as melanoma, head and neck, liver or kidney cancer.

The gene calls are TRBV2 and TRBJ2-7; no reliable D call. Per germline, CDR1 SNHLY and CDR2 FYNNEI. Trimming cost V 4 bases and J 6 bases, with 10 bases left between them. CDR3 size: 12 residues. For the CDR3, the DNA is TGTGCCAGCAGTGGTGCCCTATTCGAGCAGTACTTC. Its translation: CASSGALFEQYF.

This chain joins TRBV18 and TRBJ2-5, with a weak D call TRBD2 (6 bases). V dropped 2 bases and J dropped 2 bases, with 9 bases sitting between them. There are 14 residues in the CDR3. Per germline, CDR1 KGHSH and CDR2 LQKENI. CDR3 sequence: CASSPKGRQETQYF. The CDR3 bases are TGTGCCAGCTCACCAAAAGGGAGGCAAGAGACCCAGTACTTC.

The rearrangement uses TRBV7-2 and TRBJ2-7; D might be TRBD2 (5 bases). Germline V gene data show CDR1 as SGHTA and CDR2 as FQGNSA. The V and J ends lost 5 bases and 2 bases respectively, with 13 bases between them. CDR3 size: 14 residues. The CDR3 loop is CASSERTATYEQYF. CDR3 nucleotide sequence: TGTGCCAGCAGCGAGCGGACGGCGACCTACGAGCAGTACTTC.

This sequence joins TRBV7-2 and TRBJ2-7; 8 bases match TRBD1. V shed 5 bases and J 3 bases; nucleotides not matched to a gene: 12. Germline CDR1 and CDR2: SGHTA and FQGNSA. The CDR3 has 16 residues. The CDR3 loop is CASSLSPGQADYEQYF. The CDR3 DNA follows: TGTGCCAGCAGCCTAAGTCCGGGACAGGCCGACTACGAGCAGTACTTC.

This clone was seen a single time. The genes are TRBV5-1 and TRBJ1-2; 7 bases agree with TRBD1. The germline CDR1 and CDR2 sequences are SGHRS and YFSETQ. V gave up 0 bases and J gave up 5 bases; unmatched junction bases: 7. This CDR3 comprises 15 residues. CDR3 amino acids: CASSLEGQFGYGYTF. In DNA form, the CDR3 reads TGCGCCAGCAGCTTGGAGGGACAGTTCGGTTATGGCTACACCTTC.

This clone occurred a few times. This chain connects TRBV28 to TRBJ1-2, with 7 bases lining up with TRBD1. Germline CDR1 is MDHEN and CDR2 is SYDVKM. The junction had 9 bases not matched to a gene; V was cut back by 6 bases and J by 2 bases. The CDR3 runs 15 residues. In nucleotides, the CDR3 is TGTGCCAGCAGGCTAACAGGGGAGCGCAACTATGGCTACACCTTC. This translates into CASRLTGERNYGYTF.

This sequence joins TRBV5-4 and TRBJ1-2, with TRBD1 identical over 7 bases. This CDR3 is 14 amino acids long. J was trimmed by 3 bases and V by 2 bases; bases with no gene match: 4. The germline gives CDR1 SGHNT, CDR2 YYREEE (reference sequence). CDR3 sequence (DNA): TGTGCCAGCAGCTTATTAGGGGGCGACTATGGCTACACCTTC. Its translation is CASSLLGGDYGYTF.

In its sample, this clone was seen a few times. V is TRBV5-1 and J is TRBJ1-1; D possibly corresponds to TRBD1 (5 bases). The V end was cut by 4 bases, the J end by 3 bases, with 13 bases between. From germline, CDR1 is SGHRS and CDR2 YFSETQ. The CDR3 contains 14 residues. The DNA for the CDR3 is TGCGCCAGCAGCCCCGGCGGAGGGGACACTGAAGCTTTCTTT. Protein: CASSPGGGDTEAFF.

A remark on this clone: The sample contains more than one DNA sequence encoding this CDR3. The V gene is TRBV14, the J gene TRBJ2-4, with D unclear. Trimming shortened V by 0 bases and J by 1 base, and 4 bases separated the two germline ends. The CDR3 length is 14 residues. Looked up from germline, CDR1 is SGHDN and CDR2 is FVKESK. The CDR3 region has the DNA TGTGCCAGCAGCCAAGAGGAGGCCAAAAACATTCAGTACTTC. As protein: CASSQEEAKNIQYF.

This clone was picked up one time. V gene TRBV5-1 combines with J gene TRBJ1-1, with 9 bases lining up with TRBD1. V gave up 0 bases and J gave up 8 bases; unmatched junction bases: 5. The CDR3 totals 14 residues. Germline V gives CDR1 SGHRS, CDR2 YFSETQ. The CDR3 DNA reads TGCGCCAGCAGCTTGGCCGGACAGGGGTTGGAAGCTTTCTTT. Protein product: CASSLAGQGLEAFF.

J is TRBJ1-1 and V is TRBV6-5, with D hard to call. The V gene's germline CDR1 is MNHEY and CDR2 SVGAGI. This CDR3 contains 13 residues. V lost 3 bases and J 6 bases, leaving 11 bases between the germline ends. The CDR3 sequence is CASSYSPFAEAFF. CDR3 sequence (DNA): TGTGCCAGCAGTTATAGCCCGTTCGCTGAAGCTTTCTTT.

With respect to this clone: A read error may produce the germline difference seen at one junction end. The chain has TRBV28 and TRBJ1-6; 9 bases agree with TRBD1. Germline V gives CDR1 MDHEN, CDR2 SYDVKM. The CDR3 spans 14 residues. The CDR3 DNA reads TGTGCCAGCAGTTTGGACAGGGGAAATTTACCCCTCCACTTT. Translation gives CASSLDRGNLPLHF.

The chain links TRBV18 to TRBJ1-1; D not certain. Trimming pared 3 bases from V and 1 base from J, leaving 15 bases between. There are 16 residues in the CDR3. The germline V gene encodes CDR1 KGHSH and CDR2 LQKENI. The CDR3 sequence: CASSPADRRGNTEAFF. CDR3 coding DNA: TGTGCCAGCTCACCCGCAGATAGACGCGGGAACACTGAAGCTTTCTTT.

The CDR3 reads CASSQDPGLRTDTQYF. CDR3 sequence (DNA): TGTGCCAGCAGCCAAGATCCAGGGTTACGCACAGATACGCAGTATTTT. This chain uses TRBV14 with TRBJ2-3, with a possible D match to TRBD1 (5 bases). Germline V gene sequence: CDR1 SGHDN, CDR2 FVKESK. The CDR3 consists of 16 residues. The germline V and J ends were trimmed by 0 bases and 1 base, with 11 bases remaining between them.

This clone ranks as medium-sized (0.01 to 0.1%). This rearrangement joins TRBV10-3 to TRBJ1-2, with unresolved D. Trimming shortened V by 10 bases and J by 5 bases, and 17 bases separated the two germline ends. Germline V gene data show CDR1 as ENHRY and CDR2 as SYGVKD. The CDR3 is 13 residues long. The CDR3 loop is CATQDWSVYGYTF. CDR3 DNA: TGTGCCACTCAGGACTGGAGCGTATATGGCTACACCTTC.

The V and J genes are TRBV7-9 and TRBJ2-2, with 9 bases identical to TRBD2. CDR3 length: 15 residues. Germline V gene data show CDR1 as SEHNR and CDR2 as FQNEAQ (reference sequence). Trimming took 6 bases from V and 1 from J; bases not matched to a gene: 3. The CDR3 region is CASRASGVNTGELFF. CDR3 nucleotides: TGTGCCAGCAGGGCTAGCGGGGTGAACACCGGGGAGCTGTTTTTT.

V usage is TRBV11-2 and J usage is TRBJ1-1; D is uncertain. In germline, CDR1 is SGHAT, CDR2 FQNNGV. This CDR3 has 13 amino acids. V was pared by 0 bases and J by 8 bases, with 10 bases between. The DNA of the CDR3 is TGTGCCAGCAGCTTAGAACGGGTTAAAGAAGCTTTCTTT. Encoded protein: CASSLERVKEAFF.

The chain employs TRBV7-2 and TRBJ1-2, with a tentative D call TRBD1 (6 bases). Per germline, CDR1 SGHTA and CDR2 FQGNSA. V was shortened by 6 bases and J by 5 bases, with 10 bases between the two germline ends. The CDR3 sequence is 12 residues long. The CDR3 sequence: CASSPTGYGYTF. The CDR3, as DNA: TGTGCCAGCAGTCCTACAGGGTATGGCTACACCTTC.

This clone was detected a few times. The gene calls are TRBV7-2 and TRBJ2-7, with 9 bases identical to TRBD2. The germline gives CDR1 SGHTA, CDR2 FQGNSA. This CDR3 contains 18 residues. With 5 bases clipped from V and 4 bases from J, the junction kept 18 bases outside the gene matches. CDR3 coding DNA: TGTGCCAGCAGCCCCCCGAGGGCCTTAGCGGGGGTGCTTTACGAGCAGTACTTC. As protein: CASSPPRALAGVLYEQYF.

This chain connects TRBV4-2 to TRBJ2-1; 8 positions match TRBD2. After removal of 0 bases from V and 8 bases from J, the junction contained 15 bases not matched to a gene. Germline CDR1 is LGHNA and CDR2 is YNFKEQ. The CDR3 is 18 amino acids. This CDR3 is CASSQDRFGTRIFDEQFF. The DNA for the CDR3 is TGTGCCAGCAGCCAAGATAGGTTTGGGACTAGGATTTTCGATGAGCAGTTCTTC.

The chain carries TRBV2 and TRBJ1-1; D is perhaps TRBD1 (5 bases). The CDR3 sequence is 15 residues long. The V end lost 5 bases, the J end lost 4 bases, and 17 bases lay between the germline ends. The V gene's germline CDR1 is SNHLY and CDR2 FYNNEI. The DNA for the CDR3 is TGTGCCAGCAGTTACTGGGAGGGGCGATCCACTGAAGCTTTCTTT. As protein: CASSYWEGRSTEAFF. The full variable domain, completed using reference TRBV2 and TRBJ1-1, is EPEVTQTPSHQVTQMGQEVILRCVPISNHLYFYWYRQILGQKVEFLVSFYNNEISEKSEIFDDQFSVERPDGSNFTLKIRSTKLEDSAMYFCASSYWEGRSTEAFFGQGTRLTVV.

There are a few counts of this clone. The chain joins TRBV18 to TRBJ1-5; D perhaps matches TRBD1 (5 bases). CDR1 and CDR2 (germline): KGHSH, LQKENI. V was pared by 3 bases and J by 4 bases, with 16 bases between. This CDR3 comprises 16 residues. The CDR3 bases are TGTGCCAGCTCACCCACCTTTGGGCAGGGAAATCAGCCCCAGCATTTT. Protein product: CASSPTFGQGNQPQHF.

This rearrangement joins TRBV7-2 to TRBJ2-5; 10 bases match TRBD2. Germline CDR1 and CDR2: SGHTA and FQGNSA. The CDR3 is 13 amino acids. Trimming took 5 bases from V and 5 from J; bases not matched to a gene: 2. The CDR3 DNA follows: TGTGCCAGCAGCCGGGGACTAGCGGAGACCCAGTACTTC. Translation gives CASSRGLAETQYF.

This chain uses TRBV7-8 with TRBJ2-2; 9 bases align to TRBD1. Looked up from germline, CDR1 is SGHVS and CDR2 is FQNEAQ. The junction had 8 bases not matched to a gene; V was cut back by 2 bases and J by 4 bases. The CDR3 covers 17 residues. The DNA for the CDR3 is TGTGCCAGCAGCTTATTCCGAACAGGGGGCGTCACCGGGGAGCTGTTTTTT. Residues: CASSLFRTGGVTGELFF.

This sequence joins TRBV5-8 and TRBJ1-4; the D gene is possibly TRBD1 (5 bases). The CDR3 loop spans 14 amino acids. With 0 bases removed from V and 8 bases from J, the gap between germline ends came to 11 bases. The germline gives CDR1 SGHTS, CDR2 YDEGEE. CDR3: CASSLERGGEKLFF. The CDR3 region has the DNA TGTGCCAGCAGCTTGGAAAGGGGCGGGGAAAAACTGTTTTTT.

The chain has TRBV19 and TRBJ1-2; D not resolved. The V gene lost 5 bases and the J gene lost 1 base, with 11 bases spanning the gap. Germline loops: CDR1 LNHDA, CDR2 SQIVND (reference sequence). The CDR3 length is 14 residues. The CDR3 here is CASSGQLLNYGYTF. The CDR3 nucleotides are TGTGCCAGTAGTGGGCAGTTACTTAACTATGGCTACACCTTC. The full variable domain, rest sourced from reference TRBV19 and TRBJ1-2, is DGGITQSPKYLFRKEGQNVTLSCEQNLNHDAMYWYRQDPGQGLRLIYYSQIVNDFQKGDIAEGYSVSREKKESFPLTVTSAQKNPTAFYLCASSGQLLNYGYTFGSGTRLTVV.

The chain carries TRBV28 and TRBJ1-1; no clear D. V was clipped by 3 bases and J by 5 bases, with 4 bases between them. This CDR3 contains 11 residues. Germline V gene data show CDR1 as MDHEN and CDR2 as SYDVKM. CDR3 DNA sequence: TGTGCCAGCAGTTTTGGGACTGAAGCTTTCTTT. This codes for CASSFGTEAFF.

The V call is TRBV29-1, the J call TRBJ2-5; D might be TRBD2 (7 bases). There are 12 residues in the CDR3. V was trimmed by 7 bases and J by 5 bases, leaving 14 bases between them. Germline CDR1 reads SQVTM; CDR2 reads ANQGSEA. The CDR3 sequence is CSGGGVSETQYF. CDR3 nucleotide sequence: TGCAGCGGGGGGGGCGTTTCGGAGACCCAGTACTTC.

V is TRBV18 and J is TRBJ2-5, with TRBD1 identical over 8 bases. V dropped 3 bases and J dropped 4; count of bases not matched to a gene: 7. This CDR3 is built from 15 residues. CDR1 and CDR2 from the germline V gene are KGHSH and LQKENI. CDR3 in amino acids: CASSPGQGQVETQYF. The CDR3 region has the DNA TGTGCCAGCTCACCCGGACAGGGTCAGGTAGAGACCCAGTACTTC. The complete variable domain, with remaining parts taken from reference TRBV18 and TRBJ2-5, reads NAGVMQNPRHLVRRRGQEARLRCSPMKGHSHVYWYRQLPEEGLKFMVYLQKENIIDESGMPKERFSAEFPKEGPSILRIQQVVRGDSAAYFCASSPGQGQVETQYFGPGTRLLVL.

This chain joins TRBV7-9 and TRBJ2-1; a possible D gene is TRBD2 (5 bases). V was cut by 4 bases and J by 12 bases, with 13 bases left in between. The CDR3 consists of 12 residues. Germline CDR1 SEHNR, CDR2 FQNEAQ (reference sequence). This CDR3 reads CASSSDWRSQFF. The DNA for the CDR3 is TGTGCCAGCAGCTCGGACTGGAGGTCGCAGTTCTTC.